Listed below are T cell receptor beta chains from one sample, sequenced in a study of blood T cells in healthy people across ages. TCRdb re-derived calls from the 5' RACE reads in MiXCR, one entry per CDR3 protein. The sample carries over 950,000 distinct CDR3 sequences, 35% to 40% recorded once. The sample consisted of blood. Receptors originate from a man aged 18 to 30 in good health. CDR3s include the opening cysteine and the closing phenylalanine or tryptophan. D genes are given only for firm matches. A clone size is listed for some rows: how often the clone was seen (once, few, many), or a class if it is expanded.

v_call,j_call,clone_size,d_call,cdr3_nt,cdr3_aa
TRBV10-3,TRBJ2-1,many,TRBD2,TGTGCCATCAGTGGGGGACTAAGCTACAATGAGCAGTTCTTC,CAISGGLSYNEQFF
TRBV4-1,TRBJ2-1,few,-,TGCGCCAGCAGCCACCCCACGGGCAGGGGCACCTACAATGAGCAGTTCTTC,CASSHPTGRGTYNEQFF
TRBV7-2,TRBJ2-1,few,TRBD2,TGTGCCAGCAGCTTAGCTTCTAGCGGATCCTACAATGAGCAGTTCTTC,CASSLASSGSYNEQFF
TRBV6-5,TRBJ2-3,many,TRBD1,TGTGCCAGCAGTGCTACAGGGGGCCTCACGCAGTATTTT,CASSATGGLTQYF
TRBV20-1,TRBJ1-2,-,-,TGCAGTGCTAGCCCCTGGGGTACCACTACGGGCTACACCTTC,CSASPWGTTTGYTF
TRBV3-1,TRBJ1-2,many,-,TGCGCCAGCAGCCAGGGGCAGGGTAACTATGGCTACACCTTC,CASSQGQGNYGYTF
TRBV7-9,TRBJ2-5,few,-,TGTGCCAGCAGCGCTAACAGGGTCCAAGAGACCCAGTACTTC,CASSANRVQETQYF
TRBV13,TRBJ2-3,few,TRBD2,TGTGCCAGCAGCTTCATGAGCGGGGGCACAGATACGCAGTATTTT,CASSFMSGGTDTQYF
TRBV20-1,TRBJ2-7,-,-,TGCAGTGCTAGAGGACCAGCATCCTACGAGCAGTACTTC,CSARGPASYEQYF
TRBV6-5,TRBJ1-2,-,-,TGTGCCAGCAGCTATGAGGGGGTATATGGCTACACCTTC,CASSYEGVYGYTF
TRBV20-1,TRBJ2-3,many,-,TGCAGTGCTAGAGACCACATACTAGCCCAGAGCACAGATACGCAGTATTTT,CSARDHILAQSTDTQYF
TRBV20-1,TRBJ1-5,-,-,TGCAGTGCTAGAAAGGCCAGATTCAATCAGCCCCAGCATTTT,CSARKARFNQPQHF
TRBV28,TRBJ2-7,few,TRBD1,TGTGTCAGCAGTTTCGGGACAGGACATTACGAGCAGTACTTC,CVSSFGTGHYEQYF
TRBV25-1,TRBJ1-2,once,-,TGTGCCAGCAGTGAAGGGGGCAGCCCCAATGGCTACACCTTC,CASSEGGSPNGYTF
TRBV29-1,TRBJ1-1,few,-,TGCAGCGTTGTTAGGGTTATGAACACTGAAGCTTTCTTT,CSVVRVMNTEAFF
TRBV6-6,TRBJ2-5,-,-,TGTGCCAGCAGTTACACCCGTGAGACCCAGTACTTC,CASSYTRETQYF
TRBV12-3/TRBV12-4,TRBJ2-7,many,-,TGTGCCAGCAGCCCTACAGGGAGCTCCTACGAGCAGTACTTC,CASSPTGSSYEQYF
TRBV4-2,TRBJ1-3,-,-,TGTGCCAGCAGCCAATTAGTGAACTCTGGAAACACCATATATTTT,CASSQLVNSGNTIYF
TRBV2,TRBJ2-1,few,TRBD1,TGTGCCAGCAGGGACAGGGTCAATGAGCAGTTCTTC,CASRDRVNEQFF
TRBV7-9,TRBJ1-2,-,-,TGTGCCAGCAGCTCCGGACAGCGCGGCTACACCTTC,CASSSGQRGYTF
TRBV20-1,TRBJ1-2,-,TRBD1,TGCAGTGCTAGAGGATGGGGACAGGCCAATTATGGCTACACCTTC,CSARGWGQANYGYTF
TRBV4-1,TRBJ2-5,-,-,TGCGCCAGCAGCCAAGATTCTGGGGTAGAGACCCAGTACTTC,CASSQDSGVETQYF
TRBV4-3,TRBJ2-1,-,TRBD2,TGCGCCAGCAGCCAAGATGCGGGGGTCCCCTACAATGAGCAGTTCTTC,CASSQDAGVPYNEQFF
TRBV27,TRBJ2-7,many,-,TGTGCCAGCAGTTTATCGGTGAGGGGCGCCTACGAGCAGTACTTC,CASSLSVRGAYEQYF
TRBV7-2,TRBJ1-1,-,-,TGTGTCAGCAGCTTTCAACCGACGAACACTGAAGCTTTCTTT,CVSSFQPTNTEAFF
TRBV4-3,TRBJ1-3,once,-,TGCGCCAGCAGCCAAGAGGGCGCGGGGTACTCAGGAAACACCATATATTTT,CASSQEGAGYSGNTIYF
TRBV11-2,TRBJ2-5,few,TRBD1,TGTGCCAGCAGCTTAGAGACAGGGAACTACAATGAGCAGTACTTC,CASSLETGNYNEQYF
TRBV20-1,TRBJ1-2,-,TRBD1,TGCAGTGCTAGCCGGACAGGGGGCTATGGCTACACCTTC,CSASRTGGYGYTF
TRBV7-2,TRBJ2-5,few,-,TGTGCCAGCAGCCCTTCCAGGGGCCATGAGCAGTACTTC,CASSPSRGHEQYF
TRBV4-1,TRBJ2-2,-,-,TGCGCCAGCAGCCAAGAAGGGGGTGGGGGAGCCACCGGGGAGCTGTTTTTT,CASSQEGGGGATGELFF
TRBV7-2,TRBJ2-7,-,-,TGTGCCAGCAGCTTAGCCCAGGGGAGATACAATGAGCAGTACTTC,CASSLAQGRYNEQYF
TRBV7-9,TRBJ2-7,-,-,TGTGCCAGCTTCGTTGGACCTAACAATGAGCAGTACTTC,CASFVGPNNEQYF
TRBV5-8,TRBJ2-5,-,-,TGTGCCAGCAGCTTGAGGATTCCGGAGACCCAGTACTTC,CASSLRIPETQYF
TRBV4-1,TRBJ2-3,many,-,TGCGCCAGCAGCCAAGTTTTCGCAGATACGCAGTATTTT,CASSQVFADTQYF
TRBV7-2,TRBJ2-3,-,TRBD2,TGTGCCAGCAGCTCCTTAGGAGCGGGGGGACGAACTACAGATACGCAGTATTTT,CASSSLGAGGRTTDTQYF
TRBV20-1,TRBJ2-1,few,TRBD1,TGCAGTGCCCCACCGGGACAGGCCGGAAATGAGCAGTTCTTC,CSAPPGQAGNEQFF
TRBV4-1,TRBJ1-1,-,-,TGCGCCAGCAGCCAAGATAACCGGGCAAGTGGTACTGAAGCTTTCTTT,CASSQDNRASGTEAFF
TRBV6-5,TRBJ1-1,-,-,TGTGCCAGCAGTTACGCGGACAGCCCGGGCACTGAAGCTTTCTTT,CASSYADSPGTEAFF
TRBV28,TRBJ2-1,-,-,TGTGCCAGCACCTTAACAGGATACTCCTACAATGAGCAGTTCTTC,CASTLTGYSYNEQFF
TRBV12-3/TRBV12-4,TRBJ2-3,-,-,TGTGCCAGCAGTTTAGGGGGGGATACGCGGTATTTT,CASSLGGDTRYF
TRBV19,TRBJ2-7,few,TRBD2,TGTGCTACGACTAGCGGGGGGGTCTTTTCCTACAATGAGCAGTACTTC,CATTSGGVFSYNEQYF
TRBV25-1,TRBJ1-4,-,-,TGTGCCAGCAGTGAGCCCCAGGGAGAGGATGAAAAACTGTTTTTT,CASSEPQGEDEKLFF
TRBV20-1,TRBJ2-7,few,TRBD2,TGCAGTGCTTACGGGACTAGCTATAAGTACGAGCAGTACTTC,CSAYGTSYKYEQYF
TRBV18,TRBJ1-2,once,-,TGTGCCAGCTCACCGCCAGGGGTTTCGGGGTATGGCTACACCTTC,CASSPPGVSGYGYTF
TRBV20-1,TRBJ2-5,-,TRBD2,TGCAGTGCTAGAGATCCCGGACTAGCGGCAGAGACCCAGTACTTC,CSARDPGLAAETQYF
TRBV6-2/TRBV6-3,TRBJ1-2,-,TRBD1,TGTGCCAGCACCCAAGTCGGGACAGGGTATGGCTATGGCTACACCTTC,CASTQVGTGYGYGYTF
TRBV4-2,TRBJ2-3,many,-,TGTGCCAGCAGCCAAGCGGCGTCCACAGATACGCAGTATTTT,CASSQAASTDTQYF
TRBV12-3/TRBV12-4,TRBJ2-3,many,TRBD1,TGTGCCAGCAGTCTTGACAGGGGTGGCACAGATACGCAGTATTTT,CASSLDRGGTDTQYF